Below, 24 T cell receptor beta chains from the same sample are listed, as sequenced in a study of T cell responses to AZD1222 COVID-19 vaccine. Assay: immunoSEQ multiplex PCR; the TCRdb copy retains only in-frame clones and omits some. The table has 100,000 to 150,000 clones, roughly 85% seen once. Specimen: peripheral blood, collected 28 days after the second dose of the MenACWY control vaccine. These receptors were collected from an adult who received the MenACWY meningococcal vaccine as a control.

The V gene is TRBV6-1, the J gene TRBJ1-1, with 9 bases identical to TRBD1. The J segment lost 1 base and the V segment lost 3 bases, leaving 9 bases of the junction unmatched. The CDR3 totals 17 residues. Germline lookup yields CDR1 MNHNS and CDR2 SASEGT. The CDR3 loop reads CASSEGTPGQGNTEAFF. In DNA form, the CDR3 reads TGTGCCAGCAGTGAGGGGACCCCGGGACAGGGGAACACTGAAGCTTTCTTT.

CDR3 coding DNA: TGTGCCAGCAGCTTAGCTTGGAGCTCCTACAATGAGCAGTTCTTC. This gives the protein CASSLAWSSYNEQFF. The V gene is TRBV11-2, the J gene TRBJ2-1; D is ambiguous. Germline assignment: CDR1 SGHAT and CDR2 FQNNGV. The CDR3 has 15 amino acids. V was shortened by 1 base and J by 0 bases, with 7 bases between the two germline ends.

V and J are TRBV7-3 and TRBJ2-3, with 10 positions matching TRBD2. V lost 2 bases to trimming and J lost 2 bases; unmatched junction nucleotides: 7. CDR1 is SGHTA, CDR2 FQGTGA, per germline. The CDR3 spans 17 residues. DNA for the CDR3: TGTGCCAGCAGCTTAGGGCTAGCGGGGGCCCACACAGATACGCAGTATTTT. It codes for CASSLGLAGAHTDTQYF.

This rearrangement joins TRBV9 to TRBJ2-3; D is unresolved. Germline loops: CDR1 SGDLS, CDR2 YYNGEE. The CDR3 loop spans 18 amino acids. Deletions cut 4 bases from V and 1 base from J, with 22 bases between. CDR3 in amino acids: CASSPGPALRPRTDTQYF. In DNA, the CDR3 is TGTGCCAGCAGCCCTGGACCAGCACTTAGGCCCCGCACAGATACGCAGTATTTT. Drawing the rest from reference TRBV9 and TRBJ2-3, the complete variable domain is DSGVTQTPKHLITATGQRVTLRCSPRSGDLSVYWYQQSLDQGLQFLIQYYNGEERAKGNILERFSAQQFPDLHSELNLSSLELGDSALYFCASSPGPALRPRTDTQYFGPGTRLTVL.

The chain combines TRBV27 with TRBJ1-6; no definite D call. V lost 3 bases and J 7 bases, leaving 7 bases between the germline ends. This CDR3 comprises 13 residues. Per the germline V gene, CDR1 is MNHEY and CDR2 is SMNVEV (reference sequence). As DNA, the CDR3 is TGTGCCAGCAGTTTTAATTCCAATTCACCCCTCCACTTT. Translation gives CASSFNSNSPLHF.

The chain uses TRBV4-1 and TRBJ2-7, with D unclear. Germline CDR1 reads MGHRA; CDR2 reads YSYEKL. Trimming took off 0 bases at V and 2 bases at J, with 23 bases between the two ends. The CDR3 is 19 residues long. CDR3 in DNA: TGCGCCAGCAGCCAAGAACCCCCAATGCCCCCTGAGAGGACCTACGAGCAGTACTTC. It encodes CASSQEPPMPPERTYEQYF.

V usage is TRBV14 and J usage is TRBJ2-3; 11 nucleotides align to TRBD2. The CDR3 loop spans 18 amino acids. V lost 1 base, J lost 1 base, and 7 bases stayed unmatched. Germline V gene lookup returns CDR1 SGHDN and CDR2 FVKESK. CDR3 bases: TGTGCCAGCAGCCAAGGGCTAGCGGGGGGCGTGCGCACAGATACGCAGTATTTT. Translation gives CASSQGLAGGVRTDTQYF.

The genes are TRBV6-5 and TRBJ2-2; unclear D gene. The V gene's germline CDR1 is MNHEY and CDR2 SVGAGI. CDR3 length equals 12 residues. Trimming took 5 bases from V and 6 from J, leaving 7 bases between them. CDR3 in DNA: TGTGCCAGCAGTCTGTGGTCCGGGGAGCTGTTTTTT. Protein sequence: CASSLWSGELFF.

The genes are TRBV4-3 and TRBJ2-1; perhaps TRBD2 as D (6 bases). V dropped 3 bases and J dropped 7 bases, with 13 bases sitting between them. CDR3 length: 14 amino acids. Germline V gene data show CDR1 as LGHNA and CDR2 as YSLEER. The DNA of the CDR3 is TGCGCCAGCAGCCACGGGCTAGCGTTGAATGAGCAGTTCTTC. Its protein product is CASSHGLALNEQFF.

The V gene is TRBV19, the J gene TRBJ1-4; TRBD1 aligns across 7 bases. The CDR3 runs 16 residues. With V trimmed by 4 bases and J by 0 bases, 5 bases remained unmatched. CDR1 LNHDA and CDR2 SQIVND come from the germline V gene (reference sequence). The CDR3 region is CASSTRQGPTNEKLFF. DNA of the CDR3: TGTGCCAGTAGTACCCGACAGGGCCCAACTAATGAAAAACTGTTTTTT.

The chain couples TRBV6-1 to TRBJ2-7; D perhaps matches TRBD2 (6 bases). Per germline, CDR1 MNHNS and CDR2 SASEGT. The CDR3 sequence is 14 residues long. Trimming took off 3 bases at V and 3 bases at J, with 12 bases between the two ends. CDR3 loop: CASSEGGWGYEQYV. As DNA, the CDR3 is TGTGCCAGCAGTGAGGGGGGATGGGGCTACGAGCAGTACGTC.

V usage is TRBV6-2 or TRBV6-3 and J usage is TRBJ1-1; 8 bases line up with TRBD1. With V trimmed by 4 bases and J by 4 bases, 5 bases remained unmatched. Germline-derived CDR1 and CDR2 are MNHEY and SVGEGT. CDR3 length: 14 residues. The CDR3 region is CASSFQGARTEAFF. The CDR3 DNA reads TGTGCCAGCAGTTTCCAGGGGGCGCGCACTGAAGCTTTCTTT.

This chain connects TRBV6-5 to TRBJ2-5; D remains unclear. V lost 2 bases, J lost 3 bases, and 4 bases lay in between. CDR1 MNHEY and CDR2 SVGAGI come from the germline V gene. The CDR3 totals 12 residues. This CDR3 is CASSYPEETQYF. DNA for the CDR3: TGTGCCAGCAGTTACCCCGAAGAGACCCAGTACTTC.

The J gene is TRBJ2-7, the V gene TRBV5-1, with TRBD2 identical over 7 bases. Germline V lookup: CDR1 SGHRS, CDR2 YFSETQ. The CDR3 extends over 12 amino acids. The V and J ends lost 9 bases and 6 bases, in that order; junction bases with no gene match: 9. The chain's CDR3 is CATRREGSEQYF. The DNA for the CDR3 is TGCGCCACCCGTAGGGAGGGCTCCGAGCAGTACTTC.

V usage is TRBV30 and J usage is TRBJ1-2; D is ambiguous. This CDR3 has 12 residues. V dropped 4 bases and J dropped 2 bases, with 8 bases sitting between them. The germline CDR1 and CDR2 sequences are GTSNPN and SVGIG (reference sequence). Here the CDR3 reads CAWTPGNYGYTF. As DNA, the CDR3 is TGTGCCTGGACGCCCGGGAACTATGGCTACACCTTC.

The rearrangement links TRBV19 to TRBJ1-1, with a tentative D call TRBD1 (5 bases). This CDR3 is 14 amino acids long. Germline lookup yields CDR1 LNHDA and CDR2 SQIVND (reference sequence). Trimming took 3 bases from V and 1 from J, leaving 9 bases between them. As DNA, the CDR3 is TGTGCCAGTAGTATTAAGCAGGGGAACACTGAAGCTTTCTTT. It translates to CASSIKQGNTEAFF.

CDR3 nucleotide sequence: TGTGCCACCAGTGAGGGGAAGGGATTTACGGGCGAGCAGTACTTC. It specifies CATSEGKGFTGEQYF. This rearrangement joins TRBV24-1 to TRBJ2-7; D uncertain. Deletions cut 4 bases from V and 6 bases from J, with 18 bases between. CDR1 and CDR2 (germline): KGHDR, SFDVKD. The CDR3 is made up of 15 amino acids.

J is TRBJ1-1 and V is TRBV5-6; D gene unclear. This CDR3 is built from 13 residues. Germline values: CDR1 SGHDT, CDR2 YYEEEE. Between the trimmed V and J ends, which lost 1 base and 1 base, there was a span of 5 bases. This CDR3 reads CASSLWRNTEAFF. The CDR3 DNA sequence: TGTGCCAGCAGCTTGTGGCGGAACACTGAAGCTTTCTTT.

This clone was seen a single time. J is TRBJ1-1 and V is TRBV5-1, with a possible D match to TRBD1 (5 bases). There are 15 residues in the CDR3. CDR1 is SGHRS, CDR2 YFSETQ, per germline. V dropped 4 bases and J dropped 3 bases, with 16 bases sitting between them. This CDR3 is CASSVVGPGDTEAFF. DNA of the CDR3: TGCGCCAGCAGCGTAGTGGGACCTGGGGACACTGAAGCTTTCTTT. Using reference TRBV5-1 and TRBJ1-1 for the parts outside the CDR3, the full variable domain is KAGVTQTPRYLIKTRGQQVTLSCSPISGHRSVSWYQQTPGQGLQFLFEYFSETQRNKGNFPGRFSGRQFSNSRSEMNVSTLELGDSALYLCASSVVGPGDTEAFFGQGTRLTVV.

The rearrangement uses TRBV14 and TRBJ1-3; D gene ambiguous. This CDR3 is built from 16 residues. Germline V lookup: CDR1 SGHDN, CDR2 FVKESK. Deletions cut 0 bases from V and 2 bases from J, with 11 bases between. The CDR3 DNA follows: TGTGCCAGCAGCCAAGACCGGGGTGTTGCTGGAAACACCATATATTTT. As protein: CASSQDRGVAGNTIYF.

The chain recombines TRBV5-1 with TRBJ2-2; the D is unclear. The CDR3 sequence is 15 residues long. CDR1 and CDR2 from the germline V gene are SGHRS and YFSETQ. Trimming shortened V by 0 bases and J by 0 bases, and 6 bases separated the two germline ends. The CDR3 loop is CASSLEPANTGELFF. CDR3 sequence (DNA): TGCGCCAGCAGCTTGGAACCCGCGAACACCGGGGAGCTGTTTTTT. Combining the CDR3 with reference TRBV5-1 and TRBJ2-2 gives the whole variable domain KAGVTQTPRYLIKTRGQQVTLSCSPISGHRSVSWYQQTPGQGLQFLFEYFSETQRNKGNFPGRFSGRQFSNSRSEMNVSTLELGDSALYLCASSLEPANTGELFFGEGSRLTVL.

The chain employs TRBV4-1 and TRBJ2-7; TRBD1 matches at 10 bases. The CDR3 is made up of 15 amino acids. Germline V gives CDR1 MGHRA, CDR2 YSYEKL. Trimming at V came to 2 bases and at J to 4 bases, leaving 5 bases not matched to a gene. CDR3 in amino acids: CASSQSGQGGYEQYF. CDR3 bases: TGCGCCAGCAGCCAATCCGGACAGGGGGGGTACGAGCAGTACTTC.

V and J are TRBV4-2 and TRBJ1-6; tentatively, D is TRBD1 (5 bases). Germline CDR1 reads LGHNA; CDR2 reads YNFKEQ. The CDR3 covers 16 residues. Trimming removed 4 bases from V and 9 bases from J, with 19 bases in between. For the CDR3, the DNA is TGTGCCAGCAGCCCGCAGGGATCGGGGAACGGTTCACCCCTCCACTTT. This translates into CASSPQGSGNGSPLHF.

The chain carries TRBV6-5 and TRBJ1-1, with D unresolved. The CDR3 is 13 amino acids. Trimming removed 6 bases at V and 4 bases at J, with 12 bases between. Germline V gene data show CDR1 as MNHEY and CDR2 as SVGAGI. The CDR3 DNA is TGTGCCAGCAGCCCCCGTTTATCCACTGAAGCTTTCTTT. It encodes CASSPRLSTEAFF.